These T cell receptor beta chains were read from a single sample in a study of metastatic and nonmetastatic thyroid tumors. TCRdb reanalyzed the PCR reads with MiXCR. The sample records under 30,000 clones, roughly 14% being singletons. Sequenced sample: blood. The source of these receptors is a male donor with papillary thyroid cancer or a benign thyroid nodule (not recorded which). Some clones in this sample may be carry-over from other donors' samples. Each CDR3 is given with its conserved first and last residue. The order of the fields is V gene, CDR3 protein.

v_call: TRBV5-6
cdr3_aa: CASSPQGISYTF

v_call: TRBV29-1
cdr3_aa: CSGDRGLAEAFF

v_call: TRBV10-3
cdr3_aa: CAITMGQAAGGEQFF

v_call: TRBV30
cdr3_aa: CAWSVLGSALDTQYF

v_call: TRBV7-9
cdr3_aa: CASEGRGYEQYF

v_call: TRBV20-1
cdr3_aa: CSAPGQGQSNQPQHF

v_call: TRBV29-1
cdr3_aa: CSATGSGTIYF

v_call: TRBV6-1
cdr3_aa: CASSESEEIEAFF

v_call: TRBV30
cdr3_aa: CAWSEGQDNQPQHF

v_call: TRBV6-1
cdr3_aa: CASSLPATGRDPGKLFF

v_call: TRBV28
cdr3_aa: CASSFSLPGLIYERYF

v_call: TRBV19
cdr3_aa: CASSLGGAVGQETQYF

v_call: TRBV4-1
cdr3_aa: CASSRLTGEADNSPLHF

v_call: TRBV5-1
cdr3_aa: CASSWGVTSGQYNEQFF

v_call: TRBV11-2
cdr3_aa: CASSLGPTTSYNEQFF

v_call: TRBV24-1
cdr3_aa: CATSDSDGNEAFF

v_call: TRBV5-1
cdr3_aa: CARRFWAGKIYNEQFF

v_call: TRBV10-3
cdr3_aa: CAISGGMGRESQETQYF

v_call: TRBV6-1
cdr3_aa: CASRPTGRQETQYF

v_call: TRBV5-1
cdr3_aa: CASSQTSGSSYEQYF